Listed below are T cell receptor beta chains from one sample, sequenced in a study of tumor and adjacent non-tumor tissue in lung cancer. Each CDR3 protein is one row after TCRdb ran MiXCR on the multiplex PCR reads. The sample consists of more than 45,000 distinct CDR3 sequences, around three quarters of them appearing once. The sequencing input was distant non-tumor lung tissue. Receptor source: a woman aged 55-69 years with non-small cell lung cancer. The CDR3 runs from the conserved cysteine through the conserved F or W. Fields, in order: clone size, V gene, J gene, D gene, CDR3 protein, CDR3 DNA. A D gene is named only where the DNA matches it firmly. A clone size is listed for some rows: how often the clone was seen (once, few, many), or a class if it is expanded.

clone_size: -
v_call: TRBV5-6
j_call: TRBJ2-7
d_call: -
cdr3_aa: CASSLIQGVAKQYF
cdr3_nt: TGTGCCAGCAGCTTGATACAAGGCGTCGCCAAGCAGTACTTC

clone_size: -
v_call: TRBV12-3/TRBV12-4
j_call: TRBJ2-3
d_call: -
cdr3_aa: CASCSTWAGATDAQYF
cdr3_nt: TGCGCCAGCTGTTCAACCTGGGCAGGGGCGACAGATGCGCAGTATTTT

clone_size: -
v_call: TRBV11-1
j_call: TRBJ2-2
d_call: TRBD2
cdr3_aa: CVSSPRLAGESTGELLF
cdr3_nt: TGTGTCAGCAGCCCGCGACTAGCGGGAGAGTCCACCGGGGAGCTGCTTTTT

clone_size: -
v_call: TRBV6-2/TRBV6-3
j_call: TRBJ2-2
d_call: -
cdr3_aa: CASSYRGDTGELLF
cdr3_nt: TGTGCCAGCAGTTATAGGGGCGACACCGGGGAGCTGTTATTT

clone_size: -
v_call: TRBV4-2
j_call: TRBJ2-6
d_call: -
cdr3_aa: CASSQATGRASSGGNVLTF
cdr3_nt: TGTGCCAGCAGCCAAGCTACCGGGAGAGCTTCTTCTGGGGGCAACGTCCTGACTTTC

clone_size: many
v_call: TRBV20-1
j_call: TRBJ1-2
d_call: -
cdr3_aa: CSANSNNYGYTF
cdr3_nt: TGCAGTGCTAACAGCAACAACTATGGCTACACCTTC

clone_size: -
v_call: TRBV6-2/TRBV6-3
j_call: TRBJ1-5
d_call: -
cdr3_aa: CASSCPRGRGNQPQHF
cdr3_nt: TGTGCCAGCAGTTGCCCGCGAGGGAGGGGAAATCAGCCCCAGCATTTT

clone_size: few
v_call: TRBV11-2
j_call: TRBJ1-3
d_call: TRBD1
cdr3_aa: CASSSYRGRHGNTIYF
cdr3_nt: TGTGCCAGCAGCTCATACAGGGGGCGTCACGGAAACACCATATATTTT

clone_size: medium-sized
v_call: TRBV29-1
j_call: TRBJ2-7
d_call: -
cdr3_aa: CSVGGTPSSVYEQYF
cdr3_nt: TGCAGCGTTGGGGGGACACCCAGCTCAGTCTACGAGCAGTACTTC

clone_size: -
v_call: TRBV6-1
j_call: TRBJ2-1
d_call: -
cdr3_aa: CASSVEPAGPLRGHEQFF
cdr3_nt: TGTGCCAGCAGTGTAGAACCCGCCGGGCCGCTCAGAGGCCATGAGCAGTTCTTC

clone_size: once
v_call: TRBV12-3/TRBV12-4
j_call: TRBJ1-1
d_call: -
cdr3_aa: CASSWRQNTEAFF
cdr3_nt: TGTGCCAGTAGCTGGAGACAGAACACTGAAGCTTTCTTT

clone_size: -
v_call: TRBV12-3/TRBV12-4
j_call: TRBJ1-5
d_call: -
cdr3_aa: CASRKHASPNQSQHF
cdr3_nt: TGTGCCAGCAGAAAACACGCTAGTCCCAATCAGTCCCAGCATTTT

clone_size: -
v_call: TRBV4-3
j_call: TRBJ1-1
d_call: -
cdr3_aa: CGSSLGGRDTEAFF
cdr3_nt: TGCGGCAGCAGCCTAGGTGGAAGGGACACTGAAGCTTTCTTT

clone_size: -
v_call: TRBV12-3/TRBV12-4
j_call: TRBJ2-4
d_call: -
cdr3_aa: CASTLRSGTKNIQYF
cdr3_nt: TGTGCCAGCACATTGCGGAGTGGTACCAAAAACATTCAGTACTTC

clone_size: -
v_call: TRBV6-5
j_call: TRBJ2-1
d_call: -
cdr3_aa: CASSPPRSSYNDQFF
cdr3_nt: TGTGCTAGTAGCCCCCCGCGGAGCTCCTACAATGATCAGTTCTTC

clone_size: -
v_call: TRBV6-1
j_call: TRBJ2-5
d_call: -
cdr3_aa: CASSEATSRGAQTQYF
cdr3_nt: TGTGCCAGCAGTGAAGCAACTAGCAGGGGGGCTCAGACACAGTACTTC

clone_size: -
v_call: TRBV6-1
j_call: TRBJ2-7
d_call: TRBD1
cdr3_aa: CASSGGQLPYEQYF
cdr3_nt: TGTGCCAGCAGTGGGGGACAGCTTCCCTACGAGCAGTACTTC

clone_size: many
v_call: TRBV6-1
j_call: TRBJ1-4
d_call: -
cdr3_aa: CASSEQTTNEKLFF
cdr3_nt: TGTGCCAGCAGTGAACAAACAACTAATGAAAAACTGTTTTTT

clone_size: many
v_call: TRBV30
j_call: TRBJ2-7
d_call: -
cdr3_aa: CAWRPQGAYEQYF
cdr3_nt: TGTGCCTGGAGGCCACAGGGTGCCTACGAGCAGTACTTC

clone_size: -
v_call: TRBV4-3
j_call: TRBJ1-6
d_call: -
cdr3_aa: CASSPGRLIYSPLHF
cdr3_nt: TGCGCCAGCAGCCCGGGCCGGCTGATTTACTCACCCCTCCACTTT

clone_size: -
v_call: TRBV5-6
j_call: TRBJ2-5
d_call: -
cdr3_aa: CPSSLRNGETHYF
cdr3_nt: TGTCCCAGCAGCTTAAGGAATGGGGAGACCCATTACTTC

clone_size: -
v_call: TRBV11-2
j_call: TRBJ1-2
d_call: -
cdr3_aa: CASSTTRVSGYIF
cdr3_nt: TGTGCCAGCAGCACTACAAGGGTCTCTGGCTACATCTTC

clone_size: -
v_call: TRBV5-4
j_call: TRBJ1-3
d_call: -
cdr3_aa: CASRSDNGNTIYF
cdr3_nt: TGTGCCAGCAGATCGGACAATGGAAACACCATATATTTT

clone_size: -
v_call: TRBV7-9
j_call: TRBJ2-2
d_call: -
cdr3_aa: CASSLIASGELFF
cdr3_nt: TGTGCCAGCAGCTTAATAGCTTCCGGGGAGCTGTTTTTT

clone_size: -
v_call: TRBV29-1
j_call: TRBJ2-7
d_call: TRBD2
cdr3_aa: CSAGPSGSIYEQYF
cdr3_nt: TGCAGCGCCGGACCTAGCGGGTCTATCTACGAGCAGTACTTC

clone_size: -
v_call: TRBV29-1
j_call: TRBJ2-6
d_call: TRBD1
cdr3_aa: CSVEVWTGIGNSGANVQTF
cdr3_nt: TGCAGTGTTGAAGTTTGGACAGGGATAGGTAACTCTGGAGCCAACGTCCAGACTTTC

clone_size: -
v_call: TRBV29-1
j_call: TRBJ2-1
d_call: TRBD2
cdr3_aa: CRVDHLAVDGQFF
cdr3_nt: TGCAGGGTTGATCATCTAGCGGTCGATGGGCAGTTCTTC

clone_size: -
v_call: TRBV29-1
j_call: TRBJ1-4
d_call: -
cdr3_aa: CSTEGSRDNEKLFF
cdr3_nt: TGCAGCACTGAAGGGTCCAGAGATAATGAAAAACTGTTTTTT

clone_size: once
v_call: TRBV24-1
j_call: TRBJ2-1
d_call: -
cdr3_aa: CATTSSENTRGEQFF
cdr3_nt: TGTGCCACCACGTCCAGTGAGAACACAAGGGGTGAGCAGTTCTTC

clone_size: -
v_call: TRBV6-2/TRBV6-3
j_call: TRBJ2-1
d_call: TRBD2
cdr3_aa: CANSPTSGRAANDEQFF
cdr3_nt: TGTGCCAACAGCCCGACTAGCGGGAGGGCCGCTAACGATGAGCAGTTCTTC

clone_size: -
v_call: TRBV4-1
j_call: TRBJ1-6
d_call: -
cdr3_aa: CASSQSGWPLHF
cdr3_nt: TGCGCTAGCAGCCAATCCGGCTGGCCCCTCCACTTT

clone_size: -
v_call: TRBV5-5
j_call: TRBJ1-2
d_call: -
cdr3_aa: CARSLGGGYDYTF
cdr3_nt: TGTGCCAGAAGCTTGGGCGGTGGCTATGACTACACCTTC

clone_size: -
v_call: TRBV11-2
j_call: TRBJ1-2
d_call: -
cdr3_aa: CAGSLCSGVYTF
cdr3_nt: TGTGCCGGTAGCTTATGTTCGGGAGTCTACACCTTC

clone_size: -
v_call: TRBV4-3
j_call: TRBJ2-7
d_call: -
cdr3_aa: CASSQDHSGNAYEQYF
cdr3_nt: TGCGCGAGCAGCCAAGACCATAGCGGAAATGCCTACGAGCAGTACTTC

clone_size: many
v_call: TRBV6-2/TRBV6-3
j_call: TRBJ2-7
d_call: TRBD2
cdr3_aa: CASRYGGLAAYEQYF
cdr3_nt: TGTGCCAGCAGATATGGGGGACTAGCGGCCTACGAGCAGTACTTC

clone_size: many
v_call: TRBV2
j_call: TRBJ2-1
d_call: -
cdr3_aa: CASRPKGYLNEQFF
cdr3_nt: TGTGCCAGCAGACCCAAGGGGTACCTCAATGAGCAGTTCTTC

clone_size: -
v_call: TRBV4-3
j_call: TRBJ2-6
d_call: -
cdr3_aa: CASSHLQADGANILTF
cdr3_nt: TGCGCCAGCAGCCATCTACAGGCTGATGGGGCCAACATCCTAACTTTC

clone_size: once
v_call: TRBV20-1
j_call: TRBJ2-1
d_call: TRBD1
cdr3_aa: CSARDLGTGGSYNEQLF
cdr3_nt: TGCAGTGCTAGAGATCTTGGGACAGGGGGTTCCTACAATGAGCAGCTCTTC

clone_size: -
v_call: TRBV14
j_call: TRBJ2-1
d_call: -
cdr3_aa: CASSQGLPGGQFF
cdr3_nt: TGTGCCAGCAGCCAAGGACTACCTGGTGGGCAGTTCTTC

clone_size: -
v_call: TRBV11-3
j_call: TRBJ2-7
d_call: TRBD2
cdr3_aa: CANSRDGRYEQYF
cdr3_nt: TGTGCCAACAGCCGGGACGGGAGGTACGAGCAGTACTTC

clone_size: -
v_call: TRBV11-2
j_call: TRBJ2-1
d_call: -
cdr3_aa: CASSLEVVSHNGQFF
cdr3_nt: TGTGCCAGCAGCTTAGAAGTAGTCTCCCACAACGGGCAGTTCTTC

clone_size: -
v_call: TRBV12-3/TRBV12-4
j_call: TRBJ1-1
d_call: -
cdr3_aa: CASNLAGGYTEAFF
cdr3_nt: TGTGCCAGCAACTTGGCGGGAGGATACACTGAAGCCTTCTTT

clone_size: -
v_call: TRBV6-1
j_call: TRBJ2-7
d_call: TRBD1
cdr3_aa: CAGRPGTASYEHYF
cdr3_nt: TGTGCCGGCAGACCCGGGACAGCAAGCTACGAGCACTACTTC

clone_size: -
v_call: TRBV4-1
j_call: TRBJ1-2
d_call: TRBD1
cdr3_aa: CASTLKTPMTGEVYGNTF
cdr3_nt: TGCGCCAGCACCCTAAAGACCCCCATGACAGGGGAGGTCTATGGCAACACCTTC

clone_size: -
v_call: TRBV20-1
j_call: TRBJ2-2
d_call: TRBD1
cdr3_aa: CSALMTGGADGELFF
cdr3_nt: TGCAGTGCTCTGATGACAGGGGGCGCGGACGGGGAGCTGTTTTTT

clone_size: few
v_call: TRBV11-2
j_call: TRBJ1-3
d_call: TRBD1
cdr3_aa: CARSSDRGRPGNTTYF
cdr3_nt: TGTGCCAGAAGCTCAGACAGGGGGCGTCCCGGAAACACCACATATTTT

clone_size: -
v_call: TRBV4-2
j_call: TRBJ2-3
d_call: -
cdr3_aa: CARSQDRERSNTDTQYF
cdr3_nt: TGTGCCCGCAGTCAAGATAGGGAGCGGTCTAACACAGATACGCAGTATTTT

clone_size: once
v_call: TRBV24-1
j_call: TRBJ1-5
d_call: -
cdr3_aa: CATGGAGNQRQHF
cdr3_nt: TGTGCCACCGGAGGGGCGGGCAATCAGCGCCAGCATTTT

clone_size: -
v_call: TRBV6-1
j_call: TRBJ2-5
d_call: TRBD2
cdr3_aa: CASSEAIAGGPFWYF
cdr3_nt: TGTGCCAGCAGTGAGGCTATAGCGGGGGGCCCTTTCTGGTACTTC